Listed below are T cell receptor beta chains from one sample, sequenced in a study of blood T cell repertoires in COVID-19. The data were produced by immunoSEQ multiplex PCR, yet TCRdb's version contains in-frame clones alone and is incomplete. The repertoire holds roughly 220,000 clones, with 80% to 90% as singletons. Sequenced material: peripheral blood. The receptors come from a man aged 30 to 39 with active or convalescent COVID-19. Both conserved end residues are part of each CDR3. Each record gives: V gene, clone size, D gene, J gene, CDR3 protein, CDR3 DNA. A D gene is named only where the DNA matches it firmly. Only some rows state a clone size, as once, few, many or a class for expanded clones.

V: TRBV6-5; size: .; D: .; J: TRBJ1-5; CDR3: CASSDSHNQPQHF; DNA: TGTGCCAGCAGCGACAGTCACAATCAGCCCCAGCATTTT
V: TRBV7-2; size: few; D: .; J: TRBJ1-6; CDR3: CASSEDRRDNSPLHF; DNA: TGTGCCAGCAGCGAGGATAGGAGAGATAATTCACCCCTCCACTTT
V: TRBV5-1; size: .; D: TRBD1; J: TRBJ2-7; CDR3: CASSLGTGSSYEQYF; DNA: TGCGCCAGCAGCTTAGGGACAGGGAGCTCCTACGAGCAGTACTTC
V: TRBV9; size: .; D: .; J: TRBJ2-2; CDR3: CASSVGGQNTGELFF; DNA: TGTGCCAGCAGCGTCGGCGGACAAAACACCGGGGAGCTGTTTTTT
V: TRBV12-3/TRBV12-4; size: .; D: .; J: TRBJ2-7; CDR3: CASRLTSYEQYF; DNA: TGTGCCAGCAGGCTAACTTCCTACGAGCAGTACTTC
V: TRBV7-7; size: .; D: .; J: TRBJ2-1; CDR3: CASSLGGAGNEQFF; DNA: TGTGCCAGCAGCCTGGGGGGGGCAGGCAATGAGCAGTTCTTC
V: TRBV5-8; size: .; D: TRBD1; J: TRBJ1-5; CDR3: CASSSLQGRQPQHF; DNA: TGTGCCAGCAGCTCCCTACAGGGGCGTCAGCCCCAGCATTTT
V: TRBV7-8; size: once; D: .; J: TRBJ2-1; CDR3: CASSLGGFHNEQFF; DNA: TGTGCCAGCAGCTTAGGGGGCTTCCACAATGAGCAGTTCTTC
V: TRBV19; size: .; D: TRBD1; J: TRBJ1-5; CDR3: CAPRGTGSDQPQHF; DNA: TGTGCCCCCCGAGGGACAGGGTCTGATCAGCCCCAGCATTTT
V: TRBV19; size: few; D: .; J: TRBJ2-1; CDR3: CASRKGLTSSYNEQFF; DNA: TGTGCCAGTAGGAAGGGTTTGACTAGCTCCTACAATGAGCAGTTCTTC
V: TRBV28; size: once; D: TRBD1; J: TRBJ1-2; CDR3: CASSRDRAANYGYTF; DNA: TGTGCCAGCAGCCGGGACAGGGCGGCTAACTATGGCTACACCTTC
V: TRBV27; size: once; D: TRBD2; J: TRBJ2-3; CDR3: CASSLSRSGASTDTQYF; DNA: TGTGCCAGCAGTTTATCCCGAAGCGGGGCTAGCACAGATACGCAGTATTTT
V: TRBV19; size: .; D: TRBD2; J: TRBJ2-1; CDR3: CASSTTSGKANEQFF; DNA: TGTGCCAGTAGTACCACTAGCGGGAAGGCCAATGAGCAGTTCTTC
V: TRBV6-4; size: .; D: TRBD2; J: TRBJ2-3; CDR3: CASSKASGGATDTQYF; DNA: TGTGCCAGCAGTAAAGCTAGCGGGGGGGCGACAGATACGCAGTATTTT
V: TRBV5-1; size: .; D: TRBD1; J: TRBJ1-1; CDR3: CASSLFTGDRSNTEAFF; DNA: TGCGCCAGCAGCTTGTTCACAGGGGATCGATCAAACACTGAAGCTTTCTTT
V: TRBV4-1; size: once; D: .; J: TRBJ1-4; CDR3: CASSQVGREKLFF; DNA: TGCGCCAGCAGCCAGGTCGGGAGAGAAAAACTGTTTTTT
V: TRBV6-5; size: once; D: TRBD1; J: TRBJ2-7; CDR3: CATRTGLNEQYF; DNA: TGTGCCACCAGGACAGGGTTGAACGAGCAGTACTTC
V: TRBV7-9; size: .; D: .; J: TRBJ1-6; CDR3: CASSSGRSLISPLHF; DNA: TGTGCCAGCAGCTCGGGGAGGAGTTTGATTTCACCCCTCCACTTT